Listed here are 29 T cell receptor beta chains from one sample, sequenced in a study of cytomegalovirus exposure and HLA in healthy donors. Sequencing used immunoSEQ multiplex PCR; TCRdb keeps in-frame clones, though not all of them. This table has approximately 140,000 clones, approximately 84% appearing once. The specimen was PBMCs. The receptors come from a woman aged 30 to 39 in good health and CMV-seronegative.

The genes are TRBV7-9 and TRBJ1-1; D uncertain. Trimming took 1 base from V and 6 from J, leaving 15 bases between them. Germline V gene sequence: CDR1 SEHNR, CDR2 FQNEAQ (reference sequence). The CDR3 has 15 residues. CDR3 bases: TGTGCCAGCAGCTTAGGGGCCCTCGTGGTCCCTGAAGCTTTCTTT. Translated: CASSLGALVVPEAFF.

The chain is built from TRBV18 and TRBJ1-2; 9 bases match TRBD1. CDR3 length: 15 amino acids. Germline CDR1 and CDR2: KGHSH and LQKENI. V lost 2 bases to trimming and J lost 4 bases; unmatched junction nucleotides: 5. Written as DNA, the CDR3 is TGTGCCAGCTCACCAAGGACAGGGGACGCCTATGGCTACACCTTC. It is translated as CASSPRTGDAYGYTF.

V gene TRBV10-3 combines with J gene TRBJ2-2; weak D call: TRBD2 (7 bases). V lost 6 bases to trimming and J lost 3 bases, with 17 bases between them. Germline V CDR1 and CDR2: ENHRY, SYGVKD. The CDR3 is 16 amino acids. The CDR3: CAISFQGGADTGELFF. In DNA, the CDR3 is TGTGCCATCAGCTTTCAAGGGGGGGCAGACACCGGGGAGCTGTTTTTT.

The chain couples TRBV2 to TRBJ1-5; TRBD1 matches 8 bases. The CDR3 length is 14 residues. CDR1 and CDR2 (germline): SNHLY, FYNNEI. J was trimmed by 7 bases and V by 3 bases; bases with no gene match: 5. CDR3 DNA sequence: TGTGCCAGCAGTGACAGGGGGCGCGGACAGCCCCAGCATTTT. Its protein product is CASSDRGRGQPQHF.

CDR3 region: CASSTGYRDQPQHF. The CDR3 coding sequence is TGTGCCAGTTCAACAGGGTACCGGGATCAGCCCCAGCATTTT. The chain employs TRBV19 and TRBJ1-5; tentatively, D is TRBD1 (6 bases). CDR3 length: 14 residues. V shed 8 bases and J shed 5 bases, with 16 bases lying between them. Germline V lookup: CDR1 LNHDA, CDR2 SQIVND (reference sequence).

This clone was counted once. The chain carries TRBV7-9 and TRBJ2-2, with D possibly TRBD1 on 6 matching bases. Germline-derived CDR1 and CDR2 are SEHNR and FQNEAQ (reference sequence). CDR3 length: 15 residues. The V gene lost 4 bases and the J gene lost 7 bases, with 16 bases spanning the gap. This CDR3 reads CASSSSRDMFGELFF. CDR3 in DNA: TGTGCCAGCAGCTCGTCCCGGGACATGTTCGGGGAGCTGTTTTTT.

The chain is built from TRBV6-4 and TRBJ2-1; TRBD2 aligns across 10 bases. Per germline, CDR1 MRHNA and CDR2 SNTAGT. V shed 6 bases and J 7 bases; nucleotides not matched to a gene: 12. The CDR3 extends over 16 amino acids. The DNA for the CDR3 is TGTGCCAGCAGAAAACCGGGACTAGCGACCAAAAATGAGCAGTTCTTC. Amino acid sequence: CASRKPGLATKNEQFF.

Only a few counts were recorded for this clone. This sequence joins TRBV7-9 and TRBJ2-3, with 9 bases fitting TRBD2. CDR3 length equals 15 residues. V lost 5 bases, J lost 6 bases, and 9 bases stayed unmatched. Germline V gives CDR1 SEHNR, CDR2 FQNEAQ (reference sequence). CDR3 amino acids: CASSPGTSFWDTQYF. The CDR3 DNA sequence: TGTGCCAGCAGCCCCGGGACTAGCTTTTGGGATACGCAGTATTTT.

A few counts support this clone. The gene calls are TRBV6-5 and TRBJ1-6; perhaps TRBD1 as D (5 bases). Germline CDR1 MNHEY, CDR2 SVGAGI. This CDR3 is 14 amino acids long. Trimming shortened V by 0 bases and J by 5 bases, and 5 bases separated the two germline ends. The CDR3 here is CASSYSTDNSPLHF. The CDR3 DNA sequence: TGTGCCAGCAGTTACTCGACAGATAATTCACCCCTCCACTTT.

For the CDR3, the DNA is TGCGCCAGCAGACGACCTCACAGGGGTTCCTACAATGAGCAGTTCTTC. It translates to CASRRPHRGSYNEQFF. V and J are TRBV5-1 and TRBJ2-1; 7 bases fit TRBD1. V shed 5 bases, J shed 1 base, and the junction held 9 bases outside the gene matches. The germline V gene has CDR1 SGHRS and CDR2 YFSETQ. This CDR3 has 16 residues. The complete variable domain, with remaining parts taken from reference TRBV5-1 and TRBJ2-1, reads KAGVTQTPRYLIKTRGQQVTLSCSPISGHRSVSWYQQTPGQGLQFLFEYFSETQRNKGNFPGRFSGRQFSNSRSEMNVSTLELGDSALYLCASRRPHRGSYNEQFFGPGTRLTVL.

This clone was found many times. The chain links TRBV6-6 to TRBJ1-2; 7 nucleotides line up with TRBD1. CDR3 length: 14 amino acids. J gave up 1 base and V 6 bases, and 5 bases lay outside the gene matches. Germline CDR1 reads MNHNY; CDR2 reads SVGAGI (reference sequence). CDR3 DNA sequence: TGTGCCAGCAGCACGACAGGGATTAACTATGGCTACACCTTC. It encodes CASSTTGINYGYTF.

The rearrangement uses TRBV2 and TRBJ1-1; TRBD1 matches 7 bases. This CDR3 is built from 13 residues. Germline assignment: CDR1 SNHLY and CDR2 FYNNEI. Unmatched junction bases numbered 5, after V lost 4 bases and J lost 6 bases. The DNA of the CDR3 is TGTGCCAGCAGTGTCACAGGGGACTCTGAAGCTTTCTTT. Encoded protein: CASSVTGDSEAFF. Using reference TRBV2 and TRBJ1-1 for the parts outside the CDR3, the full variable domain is EPEVTQTPSHQVTQMGQEVILRCVPISNHLYFYWYRQILGQKVEFLVSFYNNEISEKSEIFDDQFSVERPDGSNFTLKIRSTKLEDSAMYFCASSVTGDSEAFFGQGTRLTVV.

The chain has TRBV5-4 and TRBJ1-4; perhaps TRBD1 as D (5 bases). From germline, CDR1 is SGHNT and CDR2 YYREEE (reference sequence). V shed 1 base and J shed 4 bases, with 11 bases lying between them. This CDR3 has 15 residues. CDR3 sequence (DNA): TGTGCCAGCAGCTTGTTAGGGGCCGGTAATGAAAAACTGTTTTTT. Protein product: CASSLLGAGNEKLFF.

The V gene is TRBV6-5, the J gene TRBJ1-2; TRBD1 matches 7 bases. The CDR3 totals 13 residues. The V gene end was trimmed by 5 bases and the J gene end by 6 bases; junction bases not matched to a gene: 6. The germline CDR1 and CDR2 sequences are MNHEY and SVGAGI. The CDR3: CASSRTGEDGYTF. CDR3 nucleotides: TGTGCCAGCAGTAGGACAGGAGAGGATGGCTACACCTTC.

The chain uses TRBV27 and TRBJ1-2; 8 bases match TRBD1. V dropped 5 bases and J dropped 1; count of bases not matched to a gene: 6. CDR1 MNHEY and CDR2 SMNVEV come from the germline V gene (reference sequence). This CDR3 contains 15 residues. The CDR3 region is CASSPWTGRNYGYTF. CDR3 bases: TGTGCCAGCAGTCCTTGGACAGGGCGTAACTATGGCTACACCTTC.

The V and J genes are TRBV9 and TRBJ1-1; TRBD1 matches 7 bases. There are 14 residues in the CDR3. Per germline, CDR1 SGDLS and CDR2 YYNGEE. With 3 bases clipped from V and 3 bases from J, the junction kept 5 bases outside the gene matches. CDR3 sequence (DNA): TGTGCCAGCAGCGCAACAGGGGTGGACACTGAAGCTTTCTTT. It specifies CASSATGVDTEAFF.

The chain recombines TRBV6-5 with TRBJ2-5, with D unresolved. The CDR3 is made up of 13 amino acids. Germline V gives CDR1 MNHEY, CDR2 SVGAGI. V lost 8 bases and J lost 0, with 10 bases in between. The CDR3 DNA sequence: TGTGCCAGCTTAAGTACGGACCAAGAGACCCAGTACTTC. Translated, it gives CASLSTDQETQYF.

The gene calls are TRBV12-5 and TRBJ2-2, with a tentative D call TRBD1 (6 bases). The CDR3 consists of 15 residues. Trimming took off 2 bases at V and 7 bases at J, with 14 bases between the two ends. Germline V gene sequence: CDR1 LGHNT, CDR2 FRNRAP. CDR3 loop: CASGLPKQGRGELFF. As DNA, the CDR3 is TGTGCTAGTGGTTTGCCCAAACAGGGTCGCGGGGAGCTGTTTTTT. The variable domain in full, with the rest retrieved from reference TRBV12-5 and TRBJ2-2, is DARVTQTPRHKVTEMGQEVTMRCQPILGHNTVFWYRQTMMQGLELLAYFRNRAPLDDSGMPKDRFSAEMPDATLATLKIQPSEPRDSAVYFCASGLPKQGRGELFFGEGSRLTVL.

CDR3 in DNA: TGTGCCAGCAGCGCATATAGGGGCAACAACTACAATGAGCAGTTCTTC. Amino acids: CASSAYRGNNYNEQFF. V is TRBV7-9 and J is TRBJ2-1, with a tentative D call TRBD1 (5 bases). The germline CDR1 and CDR2 sequences are SEHNR and FQNEAQ (reference sequence). V shed 5 bases and J shed 3 bases, with 17 bases lying between them. The CDR3 loop spans 16 amino acids.

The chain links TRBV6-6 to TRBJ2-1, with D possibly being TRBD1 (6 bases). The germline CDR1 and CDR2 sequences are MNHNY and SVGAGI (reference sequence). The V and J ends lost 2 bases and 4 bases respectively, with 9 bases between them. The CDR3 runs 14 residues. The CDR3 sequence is CASSYLTGYNEQFF. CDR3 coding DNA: TGTGCCAGCAGTTACCTAACAGGGTACAATGAGCAGTTCTTC.

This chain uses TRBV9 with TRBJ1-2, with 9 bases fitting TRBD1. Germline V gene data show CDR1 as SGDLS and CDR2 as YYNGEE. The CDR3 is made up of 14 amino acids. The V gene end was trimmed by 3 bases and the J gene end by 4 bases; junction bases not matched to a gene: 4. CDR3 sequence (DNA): TGTGCCAGCAGCGAGGGACAGGGAACCTATGGCTACACCTTC. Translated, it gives CASSEGQGTYGYTF. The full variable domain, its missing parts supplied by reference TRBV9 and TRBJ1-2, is DSGVTQTPKHLITATGQRVTLRCSPRSGDLSVYWYQQSLDQGLQFLIQYYNGEERAKGNILERFSAQQFPDLHSELNLSSLELGDSALYFCASSEGQGTYGYTFGSGTRLTVV.

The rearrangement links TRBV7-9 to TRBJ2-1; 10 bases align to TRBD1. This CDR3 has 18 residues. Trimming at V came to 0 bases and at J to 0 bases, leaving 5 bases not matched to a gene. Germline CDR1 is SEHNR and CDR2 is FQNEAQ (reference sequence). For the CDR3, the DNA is TGTGCCAGCAGCTTAGCTAGGGACAGGGGCCTCTCCTACAATGAGCAGTTCTTC. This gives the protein CASSLARDRGLSYNEQFF.

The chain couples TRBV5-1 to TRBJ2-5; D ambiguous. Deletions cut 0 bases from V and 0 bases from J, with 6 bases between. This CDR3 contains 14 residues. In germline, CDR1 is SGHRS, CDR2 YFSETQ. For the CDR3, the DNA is TGCGCCAGCAGCTTGGGGCAGTACCAAGAGACCCAGTACTTC. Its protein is CASSLGQYQETQYF.

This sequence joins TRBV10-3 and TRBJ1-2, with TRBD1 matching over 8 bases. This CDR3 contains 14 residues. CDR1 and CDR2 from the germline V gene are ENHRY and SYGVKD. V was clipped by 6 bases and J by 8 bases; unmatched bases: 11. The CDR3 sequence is CAIRRGQVNRGYTF. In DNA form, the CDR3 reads TGTGCCATCAGACGGGGACAGGTGAATCGAGGCTACACCTTC.

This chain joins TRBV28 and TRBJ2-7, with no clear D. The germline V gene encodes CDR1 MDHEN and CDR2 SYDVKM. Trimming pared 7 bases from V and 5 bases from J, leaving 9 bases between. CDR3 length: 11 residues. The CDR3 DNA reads TGTGCCAGCACTAGTATCCACGAGCAGTACTTC. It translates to CASTSIHEQYF.

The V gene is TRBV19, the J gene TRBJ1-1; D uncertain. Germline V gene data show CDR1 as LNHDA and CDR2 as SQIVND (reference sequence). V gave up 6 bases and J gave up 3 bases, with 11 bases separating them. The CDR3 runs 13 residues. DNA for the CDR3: TGTGCCAGTAGGCTTAGAAAAGACACTGAAGCTTTCTTT. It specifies CASRLRKDTEAFF.

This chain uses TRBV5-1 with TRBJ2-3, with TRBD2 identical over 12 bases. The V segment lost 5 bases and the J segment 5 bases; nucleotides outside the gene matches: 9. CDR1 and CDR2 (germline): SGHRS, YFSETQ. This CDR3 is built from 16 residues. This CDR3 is CASRLAGGPPVDTQYF. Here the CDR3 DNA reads TGCGCCAGCAGACTAGCGGGGGGCCCACCAGTAGATACGCAGTATTTT.

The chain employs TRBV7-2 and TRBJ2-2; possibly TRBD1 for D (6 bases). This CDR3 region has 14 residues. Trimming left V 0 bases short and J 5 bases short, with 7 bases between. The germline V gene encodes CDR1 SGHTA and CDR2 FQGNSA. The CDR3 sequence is CASSLARGTGELFF. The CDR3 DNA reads TGTGCCAGCAGCTTAGCCAGGGGAACCGGGGAGCTGTTTTTT.

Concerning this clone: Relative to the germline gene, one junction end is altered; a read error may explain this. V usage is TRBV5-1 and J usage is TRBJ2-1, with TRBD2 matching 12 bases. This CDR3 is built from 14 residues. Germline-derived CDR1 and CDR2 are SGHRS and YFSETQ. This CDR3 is CASSGSLAGGLRVF. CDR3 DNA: TGCGCCAGCAGCGGCTCTCTAGCGGGGGGGCTTAGGGTCTTC.